What follows are 3 T cell receptor beta chains derived from one specimen sequenced in a study of blood T cell repertoires in COVID-19. The table came from immunoSEQ multiplex PCR; TCRdb's copy has only in-frame clones and leaves some out. Of roughly 200,000 clones in the sample, about 82% are singletons; the top ten hold 7.5% to 10%. Sequencing was done on a sample of PBMCs or T cells enriched from blood (not recorded which). These receptors were obtained from a woman aged 25 to 39 who had recovered from COVID-19.

This chain links TRBV29-1 with TRBJ2-3, with TRBD1 as a possible D gene (5 bases). The V end was cut by 2 bases, the J end by 4 bases, with 13 bases between. CDR3 length equals 14 residues. CDR1 is SQVTM, CDR2 ANQGSEA, per germline. CDR3 loop: CSVERQGVSDTQYF. CDR3 coding DNA: TGCAGCGTTGAACGCCAGGGTGTGTCAGATACGCAGTATTTT.

The chain joins TRBV18 to TRBJ1-6, with D uncertain. Per germline, CDR1 KGHSH and CDR2 LQKENI. The CDR3 totals 17 residues. With 1 base removed from V and 5 bases from J, the gap between germline ends came to 15 bases. The CDR3 region is CASSPRQATANNSPLHF. The DNA for the CDR3 is TGTGCCAGCTCACCACGGCAGGCCACCGCAAATAATTCACCCCTCCACTTT.

The chain carries TRBV5-1 and TRBJ2-1; 9 bases agree with TRBD1. CDR3 length: 14 amino acids. V lost 4 bases and J lost 4; bases outside the gene matches: 3. The germline gives CDR1 SGHRS, CDR2 YFSETQ. The CDR3 nucleotides read TGCGCCAGCAGCACCGGGACAGGGTACAATGAGCAGTTCTTC. Protein: CASSTGTGYNEQFF.